The 30 T cell receptor beta chains in this list originate from one sample, sequenced in a study of cytomegalovirus exposure and HLA in healthy donors. Both 60 Vbeta primers and 13 Jbeta primers went into the PCR. Here immunoSEQ multiplex PCR was the method, and the copy in TCRdb shows in-frame clones only, minus some. The table lists about 160,000 clones, with under 2% in the top ten. Specimen: PBMCs. These receptors came from a woman aged 45 to 65 in good health and CMV-seronegative.

The rearrangement joins TRBV7-3 to TRBJ2-7; TRBD2 aligns across 9 bases. Per the germline V gene, CDR1 is SGHTA and CDR2 is FQGTGA. The CDR3 contains 13 residues. V shed 1 base and J 7 bases; nucleotides not matched to a gene: 2. The CDR3 spells CASSLIAGGEQYF. CDR3 coding DNA: TGTGCCAGCAGCTTAATTGCGGGGGGGGAGCAGTACTTC.

This chain uses TRBV5-1 with TRBJ1-5; no clear D. The V end was cut by 2 bases, the J end by 2 bases, with 14 bases between. Germline V lookup: CDR1 SGHRS, CDR2 YFSETQ. The CDR3 extends over 16 amino acids. The CDR3 loop reads CASSLDSSSGNQPQHF. The CDR3 DNA sequence: TGCGCCAGCAGCTTAGATTCCTCTTCAGGCAATCAGCCCCAGCATTTT.

This sequence joins TRBV19 and TRBJ1-6; 11 bases line up with TRBD1. CDR3 length: 17 residues. CDR1 is LNHDA and CDR2 is SQIVND in the germline V gene (reference sequence). Trimming cost V 5 bases and J 5 bases; bases outside gene matches: 8. This CDR3 is CASSPPGQGGNNSPLHF. The CDR3 region has the DNA TGTGCCAGTAGTCCTCCGGGACAGGGGGGGAATAATTCACCCCTCCACTTT.

As DNA, the CDR3 is TGTGCCAGCAGCCTGGGGACTAGCTCCATTGGGGCCCAGTACTTC. Its protein is CASSLGTSSIGAQYF. V gene TRBV5-6 combines with J gene TRBJ2-5; 9 bases agree with TRBD2. Germline V gene sequence: CDR1 SGHDT, CDR2 YYEEEE. Trimming removed 4 bases from V and 9 bases from J; junction bases left unmatched: 13. The CDR3 spans 15 residues.

This chain joins TRBV7-3 and TRBJ2-3; 12 nucleotides match TRBD2. Germline loops: CDR1 SGHTA, CDR2 FQGTGA. The V and J ends lost 4 bases and 4 bases, in that order; junction bases with no gene match: 9. The CDR3 contains 17 residues. CDR3 nucleotide sequence: TGTGCCAGCAGCTCACGACTAGCGGGAGAGGTTGCAGATACGCAGTATTTT. It codes for CASSSRLAGEVADTQYF.

V and J are TRBV4-1 and TRBJ1-2, with a weak D call TRBD1 (5 bases). The germline V gene has CDR1 MGHRA and CDR2 YSYEKL. This CDR3 contains 17 residues. V shed 0 bases and J shed 3 bases, with 17 bases lying between them. The CDR3 coding sequence is TGCGCCAGCAGCCAAGAGTGGAACCCGGGACTTTACTATGGCTACACCTTC. This translates into CASSQEWNPGLYYGYTF.

The chain uses TRBV28 and TRBJ1-2, with a weak D call TRBD1 (5 bases). The V gene lost 10 bases and the J gene lost 5 bases, with 17 bases spanning the gap. Germline V gene lookup returns CDR1 MDHEN and CDR2 SYDVKM. This CDR3 region has 13 residues. The CDR3 DNA is TGTGCCACCGAACAAACCGACAGTTATGGCTACACCTTC. Protein: CATEQTDSYGYTF.

The chain carries TRBV7-9 and TRBJ1-1, with TRBD1 matching 9 bases. This CDR3 region has 14 residues. Losses at the gene ends were 5 bases for V and 4 bases for J; bases not matched to a gene: 5. From germline, CDR1 is SEHNR and CDR2 FQNEAQ (reference sequence). Here the CDR3 reads CASSRQGGSTEAFF. The DNA of the CDR3 is TGTGCCAGCAGCCGACAGGGGGGGAGCACTGAAGCTTTCTTT.

The genes are TRBV7-9 and TRBJ2-3, with D hard to call. Germline V gives CDR1 SEHNR, CDR2 FQNEAQ (reference sequence). This CDR3 comprises 15 residues. The V and J ends lost 1 base and 2 bases respectively, with 10 bases between them. As DNA, the CDR3 is TGTGCCAGCAGCTTAGTTCAGCGTATCACAGATACGCAGTATTTT. This translates into CASSLVQRITDTQYF.

J is TRBJ1-1 and V is TRBV30, with TRBD1 as a possible D gene (6 bases). Germline assignment: CDR1 GTSNPN and CDR2 SVGIG (reference sequence). This CDR3 contains 13 residues. Trimming took 2 bases from V and 5 from J, leaving 12 bases between them. The CDR3 coding sequence is TGTGCCTGGAGTCTAACAGGGCCAACTGAAGCTTTCTTT. This translates into CAWSLTGPTEAFF.

This chain connects TRBV6-5 to TRBJ2-3, with 9 nucleotides matching TRBD1. The germline gives CDR1 MNHEY, CDR2 SVGAGI. Germline trimming cut 8 bases from V and 2 bases from J; bases unmatched to any gene: 2. The CDR3 runs 13 residues. CDR3 protein: CASRDRATDTQYF. The CDR3 bases are TGTGCCAGCCGGGACAGGGCCACAGATACGCAGTATTTT.

The chain combines TRBV28 with TRBJ1-6; tentatively, D is TRBD1 (5 bases). This CDR3 has 17 amino acids. V lost 7 bases to trimming and J lost 0 bases, with 16 bases between them. Germline-derived CDR1 and CDR2 are MDHEN and SYDVKM. CDR3 protein: CASTIWGISSYNSPLHF. The CDR3 nucleotides are TGTGCCAGCACCATCTGGGGCATCAGCTCCTATAATTCACCCCTCCACTTT.

J is TRBJ2-7 and V is TRBV19; 10 bases match TRBD2. The junction had 13 bases not matched to a gene; V was cut back by 4 bases and J by 4 bases. The CDR3 contains 17 residues. Per the germline V gene, CDR1 is LNHDA and CDR2 is SQIVND (reference sequence). The CDR3 is CASSTSLAGPYSYEQYF. In DNA, the CDR3 is TGTGCCAGTAGTACGTCACTAGCGGGACCTTATTCTTACGAGCAGTACTTC.

V and J are TRBV5-5 and TRBJ1-5, with 10 bases lining up with TRBD1. Unmatched junction bases numbered 6, after V lost 0 bases and J lost 6 bases. This CDR3 spans 16 amino acids. Germline loops: CDR1 SGHKS, CDR2 YYEKEE (reference sequence). The CDR3 nucleotides read TGTGCCAGCAGCTTGGCGGGGACAGGGGAGACTCAGCCCCAGCATTTT. As protein: CASSLAGTGETQPQHF.

The V and J genes are TRBV4-2 and TRBJ2-7, with D possibly TRBD2 on 5 matching bases. The CDR3 length is 14 residues. The germline V gene has CDR1 LGHNA and CDR2 YNFKEQ. V gave up 4 bases and J gave up 5 bases, with 15 bases separating them. Written as DNA, the CDR3 is TGTGCCAGCAGCCCAATAGGTGGGGAGAACGAGCAGTACTTC. Protein sequence: CASSPIGGENEQYF.

The chain couples TRBV19 to TRBJ2-7; perhaps TRBD2 as D (6 bases). This CDR3 comprises 14 residues. V gave up 4 bases and J gave up 0 bases, with 10 bases separating them. CDR1 is LNHDA, CDR2 SQIVND, per germline (reference sequence). The DNA of the CDR3 is TGTGCCAGTAGTAACGGGGGTAGCTCCTACGAGCAGTACTTC. This encodes CASSNGGSSYEQYF.

The rearrangement joins TRBV28 to TRBJ1-1; a weak D match, TRBD1 (5 bases). This CDR3 spans 13 amino acids. V gave up 3 bases and J gave up 4 bases, with 9 bases separating them. Germline CDR1 MDHEN, CDR2 SYDVKM. In DNA, the CDR3 is TGTGCCAGCAGTTTGACAGACGGCACTGAAGCTTTCTTT. It yields the protein CASSLTDGTEAFF.

The chain is built from TRBV7-3 and TRBJ2-1, with 11 bases matching TRBD2. Germline V gene data show CDR1 as SGHTA and CDR2 as FQGTGA. V was clipped by 1 base and J by 1 base; unmatched bases: 18. The CDR3 has 22 residues. The CDR3 is CASSLNQGLAVRSGRSYNEQFF. In nucleotides, the CDR3 is TGTGCCAGCAGCTTAAACCAGGGACTAGCGGTTAGGAGCGGTCGTTCCTACAATGAGCAGTTCTTC.

The chain has TRBV27 and TRBJ2-7; possibly TRBD1 for D (6 bases). The CDR3 extends over 14 amino acids. Trimming took 5 bases from V and 2 from J, leaving 13 bases between them. Germline V gene sequence: CDR1 MNHEY, CDR2 SMNVEV (reference sequence). The CDR3 DNA reads TGTGCCAGCAGTCCCCGACAGGAACCCTACGAGCAGTACTTC. Its protein is CASSPRQEPYEQYF.

The chain is built from TRBV28 and TRBJ1-1; D is possibly TRBD1 (6 bases). V lost 5 bases and J 3 bases, leaving 19 bases between the germline ends. The CDR3 has 16 residues. In germline, CDR1 is MDHEN, CDR2 SYDVKM. As DNA, the CDR3 is TGTGCCAGCAGTATCATGTTAGGGGGAGGGTACACTGAAGCTTTCTTT. Residues: CASSIMLGGGYTEAFF. The entire variable domain, with the rest obtained from reference TRBV28 and TRBJ1-1, is as follows: DVKVTQSSRYLVKRTGEKVFLECVQDMDHENMFWYRQDPGLGLRLIYFSYDVKMKEKGDIPEGYSVSREKKERFSLILESASTNQTSMYLCASSIMLGGGYTEAFFGQGTRLTVV.

The chain recombines TRBV28 with TRBJ2-7, with 7 bases matching TRBD1. This CDR3 has 16 residues. From germline, CDR1 is MDHEN and CDR2 SYDVKM. V shed 3 bases and J 5 bases; nucleotides not matched to a gene: 13. The CDR3 reads CASSLGEGTVLDEQYF. The CDR3 nucleotides read TGTGCCAGCAGTTTGGGAGAGGGGACAGTCCTCGACGAGCAGTACTTC.

The J gene is TRBJ2-5, the V gene TRBV5-1, with 9 bases aligning to TRBD2. V shed 7 bases, J shed 0 bases, and the junction held 7 bases outside the gene matches. The CDR3 sequence is 15 residues long. The germline CDR1 and CDR2 sequences are SGHRS and YFSETQ. As DNA, the CDR3 is TGCGCCAGCGCCGGAACTAGCGGGTACCAAGAGACCCAGTACTTC. Translated, it gives CASAGTSGYQETQYF.

The chain recombines TRBV9 with TRBJ2-6, with 8 bases that match TRBD1. CDR3 size: 15 residues. Trimming at V came to 5 bases and at J to 3 bases, leaving 4 bases not matched to a gene. Germline CDR1 SGDLS, CDR2 YYNGEE. CDR3 in amino acids: CASSGQGGGANVLTF. The CDR3 DNA follows: TGTGCCAGCAGTGGACAGGGTGGTGGGGCCAACGTCCTGACTTTC.

Turning to this clone: A junction end diverges from the germline sequence, so it may reflect a read error. V is TRBV7-8 and J is TRBJ2-7; D tentatively reads TRBD1 or TRBD2 (5 bases each). The V gene's germline CDR1 is SGHVS and CDR2 FQNEAQ. The length of the CDR3 is 15 residues. CDR3 sequence: CDSRRTREHSYEQYF. Written as DNA, the CDR3 is TGTGACAGCAGGAGGACAAGAGAGCACTCCTACGAGCAGTACTTC.

The chain is built from TRBV25-1 and TRBJ1-3; D unresolved. Deletions cut 2 bases from V and 0 bases from J, with 5 bases between. CDR3 length equals 14 residues. Germline-derived CDR1 and CDR2 are MGHDK and SYGVNS. CDR3 amino acids: CASSEHSSGNTIYF. The CDR3 region has the DNA TGTGCCAGCAGTGAACACTCCTCTGGAAACACCATATATTTT.

This rearrangement joins TRBV7-6 to TRBJ1-6; D is undetermined. The CDR3 runs to 14 residues. CDR1 and CDR2 (germline): SGHVS, FNYEAQ. V was shortened by 5 bases and J by 7 bases, with 12 bases between the two germline ends. As DNA, the CDR3 is TGTGCCAGCAGCCTCCGGAACGGGAATTCACCCCTCCACTTT. Residues: CASSLRNGNSPLHF.

The chain combines TRBV14 with TRBJ2-7; TRBD2 agrees at 9 bases. The germline gives CDR1 SGHDN, CDR2 FVKESK. The CDR3 is 15 amino acids. The V gene end was trimmed by 5 bases and the J gene end by 2 bases; junction bases not matched to a gene: 7. The CDR3 DNA is TGTGCCAGCAGCGATTTGACTAGCGGCGCCTACGAGCAGTACTTC. This encodes CASSDLTSGAYEQYF.

The chain carries TRBV6-6 and TRBJ1-4; 8 positions agree with TRBD1. This CDR3 region has 16 residues. In germline, CDR1 is MNHNY, CDR2 SVGAGI (reference sequence). V was pared by 3 bases and J by 8 bases, with 11 bases of the junction left unmatched. The DNA for the CDR3 is TGTGCCAGCAGTTATCCGGGACAGGAGAGTCAGGAAAAACTGTTTTTT. Residues: CASSYPGQESQEKLFF.

The J gene is TRBJ1-1, the V gene TRBV6-5; 7 bases are a match to TRBD1. Looked up from germline, CDR1 is MNHEY and CDR2 is SVGAGI. This CDR3 region has 16 residues. V shed 2 bases, J shed 4 bases, and the junction held 10 bases outside the gene matches. CDR3 in amino acids: CASSYKGGAELTEAFF. In nucleotides, the CDR3 is TGTGCCAGCAGTTACAAAGGGGGCGCTGAACTCACTGAAGCTTTCTTT.

The rearrangement links TRBV25-1 to TRBJ2-5; D remains ambiguous. There are 15 residues in the CDR3. Germline V gene lookup returns CDR1 MGHDK and CDR2 SYGVNS. V was pared by 0 bases and J by 5 bases, with 13 bases between. CDR3 DNA sequence: TGTGCCAGCAGTGAATATATCCAGGTCCGGGAGACCCAGTACTTC. Translation gives CASSEYIQVRETQYF.